Given below is one T cell receptor beta chain in context. Its antigen is still unknown. The data originate from a study of T cell repertoires in cytomegalovirus infection. MiXCR, applied by TCRdb to the reads, yields one record per CDR3 protein. The repertoire consists of around 260,000 distinct CDR3 sequences, with more than 20% occurring once and the leading ten covering 11% to 15%. The germline V and J ends were trimmed by 6 bases and 2 bases, with 12 bases remaining between them. The V gene's germline CDR1 is LNHDA and CDR2 SQIVND (reference sequence). This CDR3 is 14 amino acids long. Broader study findings: The study identified carriers of CMV plus the relevant HLA from cumulative public TCR beta family frequency. There were HLA-C-restricted CMV-specific TCR beta clonotypes dominating the ex vivo response.

The TCR sequence derives from a human donor in good health (CMV status not recorded). Some clones in this sample may be carry-over from other donors' samples. Material: PBMCs. J is TRBJ2-3 and V is TRBV19, with a possible D match to TRBD2 (5 bases). The CDR3 DNA reads TGTGCCAGTAGACGAACGAGGGACACAGATACGCAGTATTTT. This sequence encodes CASRRTRDTDTQYF.